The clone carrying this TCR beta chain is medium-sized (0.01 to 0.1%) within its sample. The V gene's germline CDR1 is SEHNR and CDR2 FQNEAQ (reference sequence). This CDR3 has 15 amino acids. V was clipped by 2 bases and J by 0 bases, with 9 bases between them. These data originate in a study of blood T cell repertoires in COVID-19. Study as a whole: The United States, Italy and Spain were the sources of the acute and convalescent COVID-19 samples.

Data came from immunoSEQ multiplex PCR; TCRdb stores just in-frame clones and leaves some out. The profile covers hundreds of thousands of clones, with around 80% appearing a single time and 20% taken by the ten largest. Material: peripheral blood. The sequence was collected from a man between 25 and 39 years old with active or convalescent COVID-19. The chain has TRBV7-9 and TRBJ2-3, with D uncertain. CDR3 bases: TGTGCCAGCAGCTTATCGACTTCTAGCACAGATACGCAGTATTTT. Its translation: CASSLSTSSTDTQYF.